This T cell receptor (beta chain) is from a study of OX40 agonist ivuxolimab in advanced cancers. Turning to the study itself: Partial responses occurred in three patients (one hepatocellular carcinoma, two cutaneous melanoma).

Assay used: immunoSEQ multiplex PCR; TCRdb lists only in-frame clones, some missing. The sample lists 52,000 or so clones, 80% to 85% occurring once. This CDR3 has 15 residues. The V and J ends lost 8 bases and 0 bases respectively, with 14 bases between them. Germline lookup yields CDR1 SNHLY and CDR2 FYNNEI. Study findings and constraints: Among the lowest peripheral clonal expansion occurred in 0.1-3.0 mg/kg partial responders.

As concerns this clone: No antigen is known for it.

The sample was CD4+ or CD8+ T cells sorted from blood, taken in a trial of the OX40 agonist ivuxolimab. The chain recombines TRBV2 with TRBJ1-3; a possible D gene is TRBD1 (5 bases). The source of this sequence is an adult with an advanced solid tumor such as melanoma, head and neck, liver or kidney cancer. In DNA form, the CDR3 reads TGTGCCAGCCGGGACGGAACTTACTCTGGAAACACCATATATTTT. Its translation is CASRDGTYSGNTIYF.